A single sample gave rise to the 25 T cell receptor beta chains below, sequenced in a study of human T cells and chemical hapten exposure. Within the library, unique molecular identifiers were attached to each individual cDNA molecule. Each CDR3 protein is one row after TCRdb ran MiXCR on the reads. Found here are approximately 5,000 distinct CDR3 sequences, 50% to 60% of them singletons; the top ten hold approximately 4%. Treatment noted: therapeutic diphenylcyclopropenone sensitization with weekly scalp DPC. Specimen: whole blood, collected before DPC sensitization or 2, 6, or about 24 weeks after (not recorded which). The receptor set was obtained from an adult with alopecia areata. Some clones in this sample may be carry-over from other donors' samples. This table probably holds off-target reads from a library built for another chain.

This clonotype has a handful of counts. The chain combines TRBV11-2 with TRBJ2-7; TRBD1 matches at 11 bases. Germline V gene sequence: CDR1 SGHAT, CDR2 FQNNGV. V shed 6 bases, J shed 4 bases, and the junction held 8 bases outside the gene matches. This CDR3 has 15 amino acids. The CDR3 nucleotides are TGTGCCAGCAGGAGGGACAGGGGGAAGGTGTACGAGCAGTACTTC. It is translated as CASRRDRGKVYEQYF.

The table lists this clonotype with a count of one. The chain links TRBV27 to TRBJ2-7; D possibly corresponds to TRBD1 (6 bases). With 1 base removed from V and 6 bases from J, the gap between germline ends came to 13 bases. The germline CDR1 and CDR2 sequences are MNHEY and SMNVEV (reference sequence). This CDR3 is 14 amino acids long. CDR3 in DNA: TGTGCCAGCAGTTTATGGGGCAGGGGCAGCGAGCAGTACTTC. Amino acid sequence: CASSLWGRGSEQYF.

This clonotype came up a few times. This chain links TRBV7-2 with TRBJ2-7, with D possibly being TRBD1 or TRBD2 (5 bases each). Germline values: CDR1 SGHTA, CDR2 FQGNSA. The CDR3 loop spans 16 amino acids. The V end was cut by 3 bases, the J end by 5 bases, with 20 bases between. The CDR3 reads CASSLASGTGQDEQYF. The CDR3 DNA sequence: TGTGCCAGCAGCTTGGCATCCGGGACGGGCCAGGACGAGCAGTACTTC.

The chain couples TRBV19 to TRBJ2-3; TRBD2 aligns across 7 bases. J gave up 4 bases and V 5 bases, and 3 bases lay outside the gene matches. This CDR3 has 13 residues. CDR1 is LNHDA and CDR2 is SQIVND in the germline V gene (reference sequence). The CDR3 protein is CASSLGLADTQYF. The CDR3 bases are TGTGCCAGTAGTCTCGGACTAGCAGATACGCAGTATTTT. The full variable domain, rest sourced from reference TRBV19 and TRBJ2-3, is DGGITQSPKYLFRKEGQNVTLSCEQNLNHDAMYWYRQDPGQGLRLIYYSQIVNDFQKGDIAEGYSVSREKKESFPLTVTSAQKNPTAFYLCASSLGLADTQYFGPGTRLTVL.

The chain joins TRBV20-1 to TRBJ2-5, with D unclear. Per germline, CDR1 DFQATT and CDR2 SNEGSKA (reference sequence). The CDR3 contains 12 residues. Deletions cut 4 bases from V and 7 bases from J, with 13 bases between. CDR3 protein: CSATGSKGTQYF. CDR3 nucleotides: TGCAGTGCTACCGGGTCGAAAGGGACCCAGTACTTC.

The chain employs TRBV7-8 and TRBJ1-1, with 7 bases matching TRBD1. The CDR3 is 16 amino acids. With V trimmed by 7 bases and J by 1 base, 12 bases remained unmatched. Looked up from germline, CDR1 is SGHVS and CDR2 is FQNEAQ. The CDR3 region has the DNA TGTGCCAGCATCCACACCCTGGGACAGTCGAACACTGAAGCTTTCTTT. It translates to CASIHTLGQSNTEAFF.

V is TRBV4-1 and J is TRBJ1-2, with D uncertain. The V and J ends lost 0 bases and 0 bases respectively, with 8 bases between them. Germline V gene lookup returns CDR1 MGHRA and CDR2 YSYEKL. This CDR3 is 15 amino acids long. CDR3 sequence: CASSQDARSNYGYTF. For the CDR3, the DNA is TGCGCCAGCAGCCAAGATGCCCGGTCTAACTATGGCTACACCTTC.

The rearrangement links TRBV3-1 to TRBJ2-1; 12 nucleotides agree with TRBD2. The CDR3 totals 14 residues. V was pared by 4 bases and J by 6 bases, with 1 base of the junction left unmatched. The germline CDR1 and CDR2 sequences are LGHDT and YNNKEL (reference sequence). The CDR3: CASSPSGRANEQFF. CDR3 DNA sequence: TGTGCCAGCAGCCCTAGCGGGAGGGCCAATGAGCAGTTCTTC.

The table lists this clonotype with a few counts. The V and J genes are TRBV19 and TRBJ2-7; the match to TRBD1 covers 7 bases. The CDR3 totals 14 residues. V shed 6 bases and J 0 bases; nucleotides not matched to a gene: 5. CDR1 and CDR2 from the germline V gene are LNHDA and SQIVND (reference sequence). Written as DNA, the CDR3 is TGTGCCAGTAGCCCTGGGACAGTCTCCTACGAGCAGTACTTC. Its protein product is CASSPGTVSYEQYF.

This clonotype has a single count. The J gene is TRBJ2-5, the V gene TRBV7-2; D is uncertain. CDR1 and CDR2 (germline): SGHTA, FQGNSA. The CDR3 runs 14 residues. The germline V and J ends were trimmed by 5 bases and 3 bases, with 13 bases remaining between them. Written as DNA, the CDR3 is TGTGCCAGCAGCCCCAGCTCTGGAAAAGAGACCCAGTACTTC. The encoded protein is CASSPSSGKETQYF.

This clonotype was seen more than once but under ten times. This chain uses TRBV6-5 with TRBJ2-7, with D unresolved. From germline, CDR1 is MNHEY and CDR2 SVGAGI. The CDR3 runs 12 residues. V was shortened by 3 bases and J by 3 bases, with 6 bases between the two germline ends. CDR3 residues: CASSYNGYEQYF. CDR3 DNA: TGTGCCAGCAGTTATAACGGCTACGAGCAGTACTTC.

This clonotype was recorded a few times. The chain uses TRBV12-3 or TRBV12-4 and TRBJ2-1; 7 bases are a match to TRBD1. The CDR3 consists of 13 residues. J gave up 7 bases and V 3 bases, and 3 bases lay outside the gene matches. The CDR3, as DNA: TGTGCCAGCAGTTTGGACAGGTTTAATGAGCAGTTCTTC. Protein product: CASSLDRFNEQFF.

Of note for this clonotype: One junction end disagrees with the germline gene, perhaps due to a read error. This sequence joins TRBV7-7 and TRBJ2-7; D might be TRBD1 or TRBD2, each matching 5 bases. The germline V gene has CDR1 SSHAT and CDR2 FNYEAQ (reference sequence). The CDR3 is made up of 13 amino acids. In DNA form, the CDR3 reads TGTGCTAGCAGCCGGGACGTGGGCCACGAGCAGTACTTC. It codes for CASSRDVGHEQYF. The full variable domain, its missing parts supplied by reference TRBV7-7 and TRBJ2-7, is GAGVSQSPRYKVTKRGQDVTLRCDPISSHATLYWYQQALGQGPEFLTYFNYEAQPDKSGLPSDRFSAERPEGSISTLTIQRTEQRDSAMYRCASSRDVGHEQYFGPGTRLTVT.

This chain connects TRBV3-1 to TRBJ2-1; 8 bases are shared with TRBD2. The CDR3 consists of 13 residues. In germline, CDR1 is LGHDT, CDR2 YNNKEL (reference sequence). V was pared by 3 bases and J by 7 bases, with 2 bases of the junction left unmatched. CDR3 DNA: TGTGCCAGCAGCCACGGGAGGGGTAATGAGCAGTTCTTC. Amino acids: CASSHGRGNEQFF.

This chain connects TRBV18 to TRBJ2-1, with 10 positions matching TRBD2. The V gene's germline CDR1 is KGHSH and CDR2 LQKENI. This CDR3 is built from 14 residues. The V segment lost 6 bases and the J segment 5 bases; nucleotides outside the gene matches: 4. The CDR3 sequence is CASSLAGENNEQFF. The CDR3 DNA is TGTGCCAGCTCGCTAGCGGGAGAGAACAATGAGCAGTTCTTC.

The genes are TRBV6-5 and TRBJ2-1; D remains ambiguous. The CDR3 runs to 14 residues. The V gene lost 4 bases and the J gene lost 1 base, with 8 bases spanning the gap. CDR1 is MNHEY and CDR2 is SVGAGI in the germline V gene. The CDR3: CASSLSRSYNEQFF. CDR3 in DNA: TGTGCCAGCAGTTTAAGCCGATCCTACAATGAGCAGTTCTTC.

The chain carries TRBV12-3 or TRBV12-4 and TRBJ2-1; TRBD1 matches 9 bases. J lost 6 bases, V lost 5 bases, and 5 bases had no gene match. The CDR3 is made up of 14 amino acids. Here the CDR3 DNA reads TGTGCCAGCAGTCCACGGGACAGGGTCAATGAGCAGTTCTTC. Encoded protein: CASSPRDRVNEQFF.

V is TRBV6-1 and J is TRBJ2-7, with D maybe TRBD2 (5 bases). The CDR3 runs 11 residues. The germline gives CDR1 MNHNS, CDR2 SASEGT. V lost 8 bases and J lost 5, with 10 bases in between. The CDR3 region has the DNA TGTGCCAGCGGGAGAACCAACGAGCAGTACTTC. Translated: CASGRTNEQYF.

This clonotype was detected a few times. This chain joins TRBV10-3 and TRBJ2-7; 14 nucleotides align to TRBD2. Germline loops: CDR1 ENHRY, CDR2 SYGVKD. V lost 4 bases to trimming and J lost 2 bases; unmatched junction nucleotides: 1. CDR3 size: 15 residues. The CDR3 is CAISGLAGGPYEQYF. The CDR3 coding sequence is TGTGCCATCAGTGGACTAGCGGGAGGGCCCTACGAGCAGTACTTC.

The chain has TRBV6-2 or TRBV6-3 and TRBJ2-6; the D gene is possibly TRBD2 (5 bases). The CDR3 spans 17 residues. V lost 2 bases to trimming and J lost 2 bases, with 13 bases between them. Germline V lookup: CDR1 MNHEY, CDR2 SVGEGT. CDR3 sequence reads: CASSYDFGGAGANVLTF. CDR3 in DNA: TGTGCCAGCAGTTACGATTTCGGAGGAGCTGGGGCCAACGTCCTGACTTTC.

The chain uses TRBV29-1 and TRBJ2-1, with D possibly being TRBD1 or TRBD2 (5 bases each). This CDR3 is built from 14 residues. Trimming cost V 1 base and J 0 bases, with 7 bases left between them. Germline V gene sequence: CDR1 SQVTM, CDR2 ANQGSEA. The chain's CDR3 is CSVEGGSSYNEQFF. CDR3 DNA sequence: TGCAGCGTTGAAGGGGGGAGCTCCTACAATGAGCAGTTCTTC.

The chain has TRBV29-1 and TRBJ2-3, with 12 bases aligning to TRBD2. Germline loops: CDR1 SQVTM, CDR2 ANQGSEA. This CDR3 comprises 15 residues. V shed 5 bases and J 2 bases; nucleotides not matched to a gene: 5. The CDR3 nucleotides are TGCAGCGTTAAGGGACTAGCGGGCCCCACAGATACGCAGTATTTT. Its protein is CSVKGLAGPTDTQYF.

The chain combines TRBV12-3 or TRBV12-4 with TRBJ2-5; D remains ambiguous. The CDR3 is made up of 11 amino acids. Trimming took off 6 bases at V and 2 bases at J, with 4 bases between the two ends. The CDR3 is CASSQQETQYF. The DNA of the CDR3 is TGTGCCAGCAGCCAACAAGAGACCCAGTACTTC.

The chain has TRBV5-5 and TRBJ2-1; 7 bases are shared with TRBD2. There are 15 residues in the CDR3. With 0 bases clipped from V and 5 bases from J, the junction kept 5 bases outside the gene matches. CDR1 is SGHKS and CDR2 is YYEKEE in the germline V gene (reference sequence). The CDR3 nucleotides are TGTGCCAGCAGCTTGGGGCGGGAGAGCCACAATGAGCAGTTCTTC. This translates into CASSLGRESHNEQFF.

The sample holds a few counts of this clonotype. The CDR3 coding sequence is TGTGCAAGTCGCTTAGTATGGCTAGCGGTACTCTTTTATAGCTCCTACAATGAGCAGTTCTTC. It encodes CASRLVWLAVLFYSSYNEQFF. The chain uses TRBV12-2 and TRBJ2-1; the table's TRBD2 call for D was not verified on the DNA. TRBV12-2 is classified as a pseudogene. This CDR3 comprises 21 residues.